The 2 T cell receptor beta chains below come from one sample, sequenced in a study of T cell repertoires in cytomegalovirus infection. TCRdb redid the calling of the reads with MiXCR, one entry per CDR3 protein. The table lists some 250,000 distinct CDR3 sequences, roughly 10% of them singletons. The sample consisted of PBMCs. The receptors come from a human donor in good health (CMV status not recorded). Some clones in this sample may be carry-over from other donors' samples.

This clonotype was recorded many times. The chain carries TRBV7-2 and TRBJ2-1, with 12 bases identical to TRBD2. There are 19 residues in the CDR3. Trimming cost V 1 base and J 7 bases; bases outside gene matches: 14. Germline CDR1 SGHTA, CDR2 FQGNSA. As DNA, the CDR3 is TGTGCCAGCAGCTTAGAGGAGCCCGGACTAGCGGGGCGGGGGAATGAGCAGTTCTTC. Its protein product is CASSLEEPGLAGRGNEQFF.

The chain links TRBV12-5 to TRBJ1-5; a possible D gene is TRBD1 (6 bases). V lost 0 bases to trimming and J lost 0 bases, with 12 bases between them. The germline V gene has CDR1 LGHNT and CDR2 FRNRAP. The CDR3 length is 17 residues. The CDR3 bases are TGTGCTAGTGGTTTGGTACTTTCAGGGGATAGCAATCAGCCCCAGCATTTT. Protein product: CASGLVLSGDSNQPQHF.